A selection of T cell receptor beta chains follows, all from one sample in a study of T-cell memory formation after mild COVID-19. Using its own MiXCR run on the 5' RACE reads, TCRdb lists one record per CDR3 protein. The sample includes around 300,000 distinct CDR3 sequences, roughly 13% seen only once; the top ten take roughly 23%. The sequenced sample consisted of PBMCs or a T cell subset sorted from them (not recorded which). These receptors were obtained from a man between 18 and 29 years old who had mild COVID-19 (a few samples of this study predate the infection). Cell type and time point are not known. Each CDR3 is given with its conserved first and last residue. A D gene is named only where the DNA matches it firmly. Clone size is not always given. Where it is, it says once, few, many or a class for expanded clones.

size,J,V,D,CDR3,DNA
many,TRBJ2-5,TRBV7-6,TRBD1,CASSAGTAQETQYF,TGTGCCAGCAGCGCCGGGACAGCACAAGAGACCCAGTACTTC
few,TRBJ1-6,TRBV5-1,-,CASSPGESSPLHF,TGCGCCAGCAGTCCAGGGGAGAGTTCACCCCTCCACTTT
-,TRBJ2-3,TRBV7-3,-,CASSPRGQFTDTQYF,TGTGCCAGCAGCCCCCGCGGACAGTTCACAGATACGCAGTATTTT
-,TRBJ1-6,TRBV5-1,-,CASSGQGLDNSPLHF,TGCGCCAGCAGCGGTCAGGGTCTGGATAATTCACCCCTCCACTTT
-,TRBJ1-2,TRBV29-1,-,CSVDLNYGYTF,TGCAGCGTTGACCTTAACTATGGCTACACCTTC
-,TRBJ2-7,TRBV20-1,-,CSARNLGTSGYEQYF,TGCAGTGCTAGAAACCTGGGGACATCTGGCTACGAGCAGTACTTC
few,TRBJ2-7,TRBV5-4,-,CASSRLWTATSYEQYF,TGTGCCAGCAGCCGACTTTGGACAGCCACCTCCTACGAGCAGTACTTC
-,TRBJ2-3,TRBV28,-,CASSLTGDWYTQYF,TGTGCCAGCAGTTTGACCGGGGACTGGTATACGCAGTATTTT
-,TRBJ2-5,TRBV25-1,TRBD2,CASTSGAEETQYF,TGTGCCAGCACTAGCGGGGCCGAAGAGACCCAGTACTTC
few,TRBJ2-3,TRBV4-3,TRBD1,CASSQGRDRVYADTQYF,TGCGCCAGCAGCCAAGGCCGGGACAGGGTATACGCAGATACGCAGTATTTT
-,TRBJ2-5,TRBV10-3,-,CAISNLGDETQYF,TGTGCCATCAGTAATCTCGGGGACGAGACCCAGTACTTC
many,TRBJ2-3,TRBV5-1,-,CASSLETGVTDTQYF,TGCGCCAGCAGCTTGGAGACGGGGGTCACAGATACGCAGTATTTT
many,TRBJ2-3,TRBV11-3,-,CASSVLGTGTDTQYF,TGTGCCAGCAGCGTACTGGGTACCGGCACAGATACGCAGTATTTT
few,TRBJ1-2,TRBV4-1,-,CASSQGVRVYGYTF,TGCGCCAGCAGCCAAGGGGTCCGGGTCTATGGCTACACCTTC
-,TRBJ2-7,TRBV12-3/TRBV12-4,-,CASLLSGTSYEQYF,TGTGCCAGCCTCCTTTCCGGGACCTCCTACGAGCAGTACTTC
-,TRBJ2-1,TRBV20-1,TRBD2,CSANAVAGGLNEQFF,TGCAGTGCCAACGCCGTGGCGGGGGGCCTTAATGAGCAGTTCTTC
-,TRBJ1-2,TRBV12-3/TRBV12-4,-,CVSHRRGGYGYTF,TGTGTCAGCCATCGGCGGGGGGGCTATGGCTACACCTTC
-,TRBJ1-6,TRBV9,-,CASSVAGSNSPLHF,TGTGCCAGCAGCGTAGCGGGCAGCAACTCACCCCTCCACTTT
few,TRBJ2-3,TRBV27,TRBD2,CASSYPGTSGGGKQYF,TGTGCCAGCAGTTACCCAGGGACTAGCGGGGGAGGCAAGCAGTATTTT
-,TRBJ2-5,TRBV29-1,-,CSVDETQYF,TGCAGCGTTGATGAGACCCAGTACTTC
-,TRBJ1-6,TRBV20-1,TRBD1,CSTDRGDIPLHF,TGCAGTACGGACAGGGGGGATATACCCCTCCACTTT
few,TRBJ1-1,TRBV4-1,TRBD1,CASKSVGTGGAGEAFF,TGCGCCAGCAAGTCGGTTGGGACAGGGGGCGCGGGTGAAGCTTTCTTT
-,TRBJ2-5,TRBV7-9,-,CASSLVAETQYF,TGTGCCAGCAGCTTAGTAGCTGAGACCCAGTACTTC
-,TRBJ2-1,TRBV4-3,TRBD2,CASSQDVLAGGWEQFF,TGCGCCAGCAGCCAAGATGTGCTAGCGGGGGGGTGGGAGCAGTTCTTC
-,TRBJ1-5,TRBV4-2,-,CASSQAVYSNQPQHF,TGTGCCAGCAGCCAAGCAGTCTATAGCAATCAGCCCCAGCATTTT
-,TRBJ2-2,TRBV4-2,TRBD2,CASSPGTSGETGELFF,TGTGCCAGCAGCCCCGGGACTAGCGGGGAGACCGGGGAGCTGTTTTTT
few,TRBJ1-2,TRBV7-8,TRBD1,CASSRDRGFHAF,TGTGCCAGCAGCCGGGACAGGGGTTTCCACGCCTTC
-,TRBJ2-3,TRBV29-1,TRBD1,CSAGRDSSTDTQYF,TGCAGCGCCGGTAGGGACAGTAGCACAGATACGCAGTATTTT
-,TRBJ1-1,TRBV9,-,CASSVGGQGTEAFF,TGTGCCAGCAGCGTCGGGGGGCAGGGCACTGAAGCTTTCTTT
-,TRBJ1-6,TRBV18,-,CASSPVAGRPINSPLHF,TGTGCCAGCTCACCAGTTGCTGGACGGCCTATTAATTCACCCCTCCACTTT
few,TRBJ2-1,TRBV7-9,-,CASSLAGGVSYNEQFF,TGTGCCAGCAGCTTAGCCGGCGGGGTCTCCTACAATGAGCAGTTCTTC
-,TRBJ2-1,TRBV5-1,TRBD1,CASSWGQGGGNEQFF,TGCGCCAGCAGCTGGGGACAGGGCGGGGGCAATGAGCAGTTCTTC
few,TRBJ1-6,TRBV6-5,-,CASSYYPGNNSPLHF,TGTGCCAGCAGTTACTACCCAGGGAATAATTCACCCCTCCACTTT
-,TRBJ1-5,TRBV6-5,-,CASKGAGGQPQHF,TGTGCCAGCAAAGGTGCGGGGGGCCAGCCCCAGCATTTT
few,TRBJ1-2,TRBV7-6,-,CASSLYPSGGYTF,TGTGCCAGCAGCTTGTACCCGTCAGGAGGCTACACCTTC
many,TRBJ2-1,TRBV6-5,-,CASSYSGGEQFF,TGTGCCAGCAGTTACTCGGGGGGTGAGCAGTTCTTC
-,TRBJ1-1,TRBV6-2/TRBV6-3,-,CASSHREEGAFF,TGTGCCAGCAGTCACAGGGAGGAGGGAGCTTTCTTT
few,TRBJ2-1,TRBV6-5,TRBD2,CASSLNRWLADNEQFF,TGTGCCAGCAGTTTGAATCGGTGGCTAGCGGACAATGAGCAGTTCTTC
-,TRBJ2-2,TRBV6-2/TRBV6-3,-,CASSFIGEELFF,TGTGCCAGCAGTTTTATTGGCGAGGAGCTGTTTTTT
-,TRBJ1-2,TRBV6-5,-,CASSMVLDGYGYTF,TGTGCCAGCAGCATGGTATTAGACGGATATGGCTACACCTTC
-,TRBJ1-5,TRBV18,-,CASSLETASGQPQHF,TGTGCCAGCTCCCTCGAAACGGCTTCGGGTCAGCCCCAGCATTTT
few,TRBJ2-7,TRBV7-8,-,CASSQYQGPSYEQYF,TGTGCCAGCAGCCAGTACCAGGGGCCCTCCTACGAGCAGTACTTC
-,TRBJ1-5,TRBV28,TRBD1,CASTPGQGNQPQHF,TGTGCCAGCACTCCGGGACAGGGTAATCAGCCCCAGCATTTT
-,TRBJ1-1,TRBV7-2,-,CASSRSLGGRGTEAFF,TGTGCCAGCAGCCGTTCCCTGGGGGGCCGGGGCACTGAAGCTTTCTTT
many,TRBJ1-1,TRBV7-9,-,CASSLVLGNTEAFF,TGTGCCAGCAGCTTAGTCCTCGGGAACACTGAAGCTTTCTTT